This T cell receptor beta chain was recovered during a study of CD8 T cells in Susac syndrome. Sequencing of TCR beta was performed on blood CD8+ and CD4+ T cells. Random hexamers were used to reverse transcribe roughly 0.5 to 1 ug of RNA. TCR beta CDR3 was amplified by immunoSEQ covering 54 Vbeta and 13 Jbeta. TCRdb fed the immunoSEQ multiplex PCR reads into MiXCR, producing one record per CDR3 protein. The sample carries around 160,000 distinct CDR3 sequences, just under 95% recorded once. This clonotype has just one count. The V gene's germline CDR1 is MGHDK and CDR2 SYGVNS. V was clipped by 4 bases and J by 5 bases; unmatched bases: 10. This CDR3 comprises 16 residues.

The sequence was obtained from a human donor in good health. Source material: CD4+ T cells from PBMCs. The rearrangement joins TRBV25-1 to TRBJ2-2; TRBD1 agrees at 7 bases. The chain's CDR3 is CASSATRDRVTGELFF. DNA for the CDR3: TGTGCCAGCAGTGCCACCCGGGACAGAGTAACCGGGGAGCTGTTTTTT.